Below, 16 T cell receptor beta chains from the same sample are listed, as sequenced in a study of T cells after posttransplantation cyclophosphamide (dated by TCRdb to about 2016). To prepare the library, the immunoSEQ multiplex PCR assay was applied. TCRdb re-hosts the immuneACCESS table, in-frame sequences only. Its copies lack some clones; in the studies checked, an unresolved V gene accounts for under half of them, and the cause for the rest is not known. For this sample there are about 52,000 clones; 85% to 90% appear just once. The top ten clones comprise 2.8% of the sample. Sequencing was carried out using PBMCs. Source of these receptors: a man aged 25-45 years with a blood cancer, CMV-positive, and with a related stem cell donor.

This clone was observed at least ten times. The chain uses TRBV19 and TRBJ1-1, with D perhaps TRBD1 (5 bases). The germline CDR1 and CDR2 sequences are LNHDA and SQIVND (reference sequence). CDR3 length equals 15 residues. V was shortened by 3 bases and J by 0 bases, with 11 bases between the two germline ends. CDR3 protein: CASSIGQTMNTEAFF. CDR3 bases: TGTGCCAGTAGTATTGGACAAACCATGAACACTGAAGCTTTCTTT.

This chain links TRBV6-1 with TRBJ1-5; D not certain. The V gene's germline CDR1 is MNHNS and CDR2 SASEGT. The CDR3 totals 14 residues. V lost 4 bases and J 3 bases, leaving 10 bases between the germline ends. The CDR3: CASSAEWANQPQHF. In DNA, the CDR3 is TGTGCCAGCAGTGCGGAATGGGCCAATCAGCCCCAGCATTTT.

This chain uses TRBV28 with TRBJ1-1; possibly TRBD1 for D (5 bases). The germline V and J ends were trimmed by 6 bases and 5 bases, with 16 bases remaining between them. The CDR3 covers 14 residues. CDR1 and CDR2 from the germline V gene are MDHEN and SYDVKM. The CDR3 coding sequence is TGTGCCAGCAGATTCCCAGGGTACGGGACTGAAGCTTTCTTT. It encodes CASRFPGYGTEAFF.

The chain combines TRBV7-2 with TRBJ2-7; TRBD2 is a possible D gene (5 bases). The germline V gene encodes CDR1 SGHTA and CDR2 FQGNSA. With 5 bases removed from V and 0 bases from J, the gap between germline ends came to 11 bases. The CDR3 spans 14 residues. The CDR3 sequence: CASSMRVSSYEQYF. The CDR3 nucleotides are TGTGCCAGCAGCATGAGGGTTAGCTCCTACGAGCAGTACTTC.

The chain links TRBV6-5 to TRBJ2-5; 7 bases line up with TRBD2. The J segment lost 3 bases and the V segment lost 2 bases, leaving 6 bases of the junction unmatched. The CDR3 totals 15 residues. CDR1 is MNHEY, CDR2 SVGAGI, per germline. CDR3 amino acids: CASSYGRTRKETQYF. The CDR3, as DNA: TGTGCCAGCAGTTACGGGCGGACTAGAAAAGAGACCCAGTACTTC.

The rearrangement uses TRBV5-1 and TRBJ2-2; D not certain. The ends were cut back, 0 bases at V and 1 base at J, with 7 bases in the middle. This CDR3 region has 15 residues. Germline CDR1 and CDR2: SGHRS and YFSETQ. CDR3 region: CASSLAQRNTGELFF. The CDR3 DNA reads TGCGCCAGCAGCTTGGCCCAGCGGAACACCGGGGAGCTGTTTTTT.

This clone was seen a single time. The chain combines TRBV2 with TRBJ2-3, with 11 bases fitting TRBD2. Losses at the gene ends were 7 bases for V and 5 bases for J; bases not matched to a gene: 14. Germline V CDR1 and CDR2: SNHLY, FYNNEI. The CDR3 is made up of 17 amino acids. The CDR3 protein is CASIQGTSGRYGDTQYF. The CDR3, as DNA: TGTGCCAGCATCCAAGGAACTAGCGGGAGATATGGAGATACGCAGTATTTT.

This rearrangement joins TRBV2 to TRBJ1-2; D might be TRBD1 (6 bases). There are 14 residues in the CDR3. Germline V gene lookup returns CDR1 SNHLY and CDR2 FYNNEI. V lost 4 bases to trimming and J lost 8 bases, with 17 bases between them. In DNA, the CDR3 is TGTGCCAGCAGTGCGAGGGACAATTTAGGGGGCTACACCTTC. As protein: CASSARDNLGGYTF. Filled out from reference TRBV2 and TRBJ1-2, the complete variable domain reads EPEVTQTPSHQVTQMGQEVILRCVPISNHLYFYWYRQILGQKVEFLVSFYNNEISEKSEIFDDQFSVERPDGSNFTLKIRSTKLEDSAMYFCASSARDNLGGYTFGSGTRLTVV.

This chain connects TRBV19 to TRBJ2-1, with 7 bases lining up with TRBD2. There are 15 residues in the CDR3. Germline CDR1 LNHDA, CDR2 SQIVND (reference sequence). J lost 6 bases, V lost 2 bases, and 7 bases had no gene match. The CDR3 region has the DNA TGTGCCAGTAGTATACGGCGGGAGAGTGTCAATGAGCAGTTCTTC. Translated: CASSIRRESVNEQFF.

The chain employs TRBV27 and TRBJ1-1, with D possibly matching TRBD1 (5 bases). Germline assignment: CDR1 MNHEY and CDR2 SMNVEV (reference sequence). The CDR3 is 16 residues long. V lost 7 bases, J lost 0 bases, and 18 bases lay in between. CDR3: CASKLLTGEMNTEAFF. CDR3 bases: TGTGCCAGCAAACTACTCACAGGCGAAATGAACACTGAAGCTTTCTTT.

The rearrangement uses TRBV5-1 and TRBJ2-3; 10 bases fit TRBD1. Germline V gene data show CDR1 as SGHRS and CDR2 as YFSETQ. With V trimmed by 3 bases and J by 0 bases, 7 bases remained unmatched. The CDR3 runs to 17 residues. CDR3 residues: CASSSSGQGVSTDTQYF. The CDR3 DNA reads as TGCGCCAGCAGCTCCTCCGGACAGGGGGTGAGCACAGATACGCAGTATTTT.

V and J are TRBV28 and TRBJ1-3; D is ambiguous. Trimming took off 7 bases at V and 0 bases at J, with 13 bases between the two ends. The germline V gene encodes CDR1 MDHEN and CDR2 SYDVKM. The CDR3 spans 15 residues. CDR3 nucleotides: TGTGCCAGCATGTTACTTACCCTCTCTGGAAACACCATATATTTT. Its protein product is CASMLLTLSGNTIYF.

This clone was recorded a few times. The chain carries TRBV6-4 and TRBJ2-2, with 10 nucleotides matching TRBD2. CDR1 is MRHNA, CDR2 SNTAGT, per germline. The J segment lost 6 bases and the V segment lost 5 bases, leaving 9 bases of the junction unmatched. The CDR3 runs to 16 residues. In DNA form, the CDR3 reads TGTGCCAGCAGTCCCGCTAGCGGGAGTGGACCCGGGGAGCTGTTTTTT. Protein product: CASSPASGSGPGELFF.

This rearrangement joins TRBV11-3 to TRBJ2-1; 9 nucleotides agree with TRBD2. Trimming cost V 5 bases and J 14 bases; bases outside gene matches: 13. The CDR3 spans 14 residues. Germline V gene data show CDR1 as SGHNT and CDR2 as YENEEA. DNA for the CDR3: TGTGCCAGCAGCCTAGGTTTCGCGGGAGGGGTCGAGTTCTTC. This translates into CASSLGFAGGVEFF.

The sample holds one count of this clone. CDR3 DNA: TGCGCCAGCAGCTTGGGAGACAGCACCTACGAGCAGTACTTC. Its protein product is CASSLGDSTYEQYF. The chain has TRBV5-1 and TRBJ2-7; D possibly corresponds to TRBD1 (5 bases). V was clipped by 0 bases and J by 2 bases, with 9 bases between them. This CDR3 comprises 14 residues. Germline assignment: CDR1 SGHRS and CDR2 YFSETQ. The variable domain in full, completed from reference TRBV5-1 and TRBJ2-7, reads KAGVTQTPRYLIKTRGQQVTLSCSPISGHRSVSWYQQTPGQGLQFLFEYFSETQRNKGNFPGRFSGRQFSNSRSEMNVSTLELGDSALYLCASSLGDSTYEQYFGPGTRLTVT.

The chain is built from TRBV15 and TRBJ2-7; 9 bases match TRBD1. Per germline, CDR1 LNHNV and CDR2 YYDKDF (reference sequence). The V gene end was trimmed by 0 bases and the J gene end by 2 bases; junction bases not matched to a gene: 20. The CDR3 length is 21 residues. The CDR3 loop is CATSRDPGQGLGSGLPYEQYF. Here the CDR3 DNA reads TGTGCCACCAGCAGAGATCCCGGACAGGGGCTGGGTAGCGGCCTTCCCTACGAGCAGTACTTC.